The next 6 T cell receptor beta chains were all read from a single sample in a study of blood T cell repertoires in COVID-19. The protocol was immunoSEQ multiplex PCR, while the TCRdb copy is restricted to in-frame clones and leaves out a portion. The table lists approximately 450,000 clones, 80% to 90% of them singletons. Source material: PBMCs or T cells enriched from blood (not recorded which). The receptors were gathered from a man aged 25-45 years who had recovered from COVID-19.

The CDR3 protein is CASSERGRSYNEQFF. The CDR3 DNA reads as TGTGCCAGTAGTGAGCGCGGGAGAAGCTACAATGAGCAGTTCTTC. The chain uses TRBV19 and TRBJ2-1, with TRBD2 matching over 7 bases. This CDR3 region has 15 residues. CDR1 is LNHDA, CDR2 SQIVND, per germline (reference sequence). Trimming removed 5 bases from V and 3 bases from J; junction bases left unmatched: 7.

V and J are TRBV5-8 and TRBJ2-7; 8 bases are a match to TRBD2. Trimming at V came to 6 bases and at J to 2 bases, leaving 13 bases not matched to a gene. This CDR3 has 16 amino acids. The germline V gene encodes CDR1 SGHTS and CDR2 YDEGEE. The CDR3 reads CASTRGSGRSTYEQYF. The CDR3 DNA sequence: TGTGCCAGCACCAGAGGCAGCGGGAGATCCACCTACGAGCAGTACTTC.

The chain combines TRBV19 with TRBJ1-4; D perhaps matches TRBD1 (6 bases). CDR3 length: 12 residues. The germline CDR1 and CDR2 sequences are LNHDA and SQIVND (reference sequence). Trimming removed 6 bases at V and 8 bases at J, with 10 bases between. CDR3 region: CASRRTAEKLFF. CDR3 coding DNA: TGTGCCAGTAGGAGGACAGCCGAAAAACTGTTTTTT.

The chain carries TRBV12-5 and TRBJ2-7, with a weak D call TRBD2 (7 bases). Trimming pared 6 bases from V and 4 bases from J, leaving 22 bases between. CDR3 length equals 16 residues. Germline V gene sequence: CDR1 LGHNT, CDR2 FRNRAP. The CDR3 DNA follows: TGTGCTAGTGGCTCTTCTGGGGGGGCTCGGGTGTACGAGCAGTACTTC. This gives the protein CASGSSGGARVYEQYF.

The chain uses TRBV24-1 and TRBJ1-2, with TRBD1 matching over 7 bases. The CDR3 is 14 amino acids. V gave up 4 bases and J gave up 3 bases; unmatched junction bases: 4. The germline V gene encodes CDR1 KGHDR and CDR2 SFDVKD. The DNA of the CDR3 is TGTGCCACCAGTGACCCTCAGGGGGACTATGGCTACACCTTC. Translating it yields CATSDPQGDYGYTF.

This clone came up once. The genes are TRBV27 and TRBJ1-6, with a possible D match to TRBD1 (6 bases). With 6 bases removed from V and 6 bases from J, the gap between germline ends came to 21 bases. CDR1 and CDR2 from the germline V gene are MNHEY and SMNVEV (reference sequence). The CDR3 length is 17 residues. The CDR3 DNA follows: TGTGCCAGCAGCAGCCGGGACACCCAGTTACTTAATTCACCCCTCCACTTT. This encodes CASSSRDTQLLNSPLHF.